This TCR beta chain was sequenced for a study of beta chain features in type 1 diabetes. Study outcomes and limitations: For Type 1 diabetes patients, all four CD4+ subsets carried TCRB CDR3s that were moderately but significantly shorter.

Germline V gene sequence: CDR1 ENHRY, CDR2 SYGVKD. Trimming left V 10 bases short and J 3 bases short, with 15 bases between. CDR3 size: 13 residues. TCRB transcripts that were expressed got sequenced, as all of the isolated RNA had been reverse transcribed. The assay was immunoSEQ multiplex PCR, and TCRdb's table has in-frame clones only and misses some. The table shows around 250,000 clones, with around 24% occurring only once. This clone was recorded a few times. The antigen is not known. Sequencing was carried out using naive CD4+ T cells from blood. The sequence was obtained from a woman aged 25 to 39 with type 1 diabetes. The V and J genes are TRBV10-3 and TRBJ2-5; D may be TRBD2 (5 bases). Written as DNA, the CDR3 is TGTGCCACCTCGCTACACGGGGAAGAGACCCAGTACTTC. As protein: CATSLHGEETQYF.